This T cell receptor beta chain was captured in a study of T-cell memory formation after mild COVID-19. This clonotype has a count of ten or more. The antigen is not known. TCRdb reanalysed the 5' RACE reads using MiXCR and keeps one entry per CDR3 protein. The data show 250,000 to 300,000 distinct CDR3 sequences, with roughly 17% seen just once and roughly a fifth held by the top ten. The study's findings and limits: Researchers found some responding clones in pre-infection memory, a sign that cross-reactive memory joined.

The germline V and J ends were trimmed by 0 bases and 0 bases, with 2 bases remaining between them. This CDR3 comprises 13 residues. The germline V gene encodes CDR1 SEHNR and CDR2 FQNEAQ (reference sequence). Sequenced: PBMCs or a T cell subset sorted from them (not recorded which). The genes are TRBV7-9 and TRBJ2-5; D unclear. The origin of this receptor is a man between 18 and 29 years old who had mild COVID-19 (a few samples of this study predate the infection). Cell type and time point are not known. CDR3 residues: CASSLAHQETQYF. CDR3 DNA: TGTGCCAGCAGCTTAGCCCACCAAGAGACCCAGTACTTC. Combining the CDR3 with reference TRBV7-9 and TRBJ2-5 gives the whole variable domain DTGVSQNPRHKITKRGQNVTFRCDPISEHNRLYWYRQTLGQGPEFLTYFQNEAQLEKSRLLSDRFSAERPKGSFSTLEIQRTEQGDSAMYLCASSLAHQETQYFGPGTRLLVL.